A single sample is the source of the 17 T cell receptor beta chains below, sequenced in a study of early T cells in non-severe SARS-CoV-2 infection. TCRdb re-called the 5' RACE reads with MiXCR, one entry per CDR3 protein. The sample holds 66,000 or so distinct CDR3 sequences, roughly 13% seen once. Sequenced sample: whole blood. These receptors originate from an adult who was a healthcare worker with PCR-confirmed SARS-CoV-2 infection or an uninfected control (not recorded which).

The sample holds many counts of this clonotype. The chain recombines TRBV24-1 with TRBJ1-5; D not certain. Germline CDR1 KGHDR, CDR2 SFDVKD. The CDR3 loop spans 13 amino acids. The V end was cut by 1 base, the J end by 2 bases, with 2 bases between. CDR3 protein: CATSDFGNQPQHF. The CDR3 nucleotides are TGTGCCACCAGTGATTTCGGCAATCAGCCCCAGCATTTT.

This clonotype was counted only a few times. DNA for the CDR3: TGTGCCAGCAGCGTCGGGGGGGCTCCTACGCAGTATTTT. Protein product: CASSVGGAPTQYF. The chain links TRBV9 to TRBJ2-3; TRBD2 agrees at 8 bases. The CDR3 is 13 amino acids. Trimming cost V 2 bases and J 8 bases; bases outside gene matches: 4. CDR1 is SGDLS, CDR2 YYNGEE, per germline. Together with reference TRBV9 and TRBJ2-3, the CDR3 gives the full variable domain: DSGVTQTPKHLITATGQRVTLRCSPRSGDLSVYWYQQSLDQGLQFLIQYYNGEERAKGNILERFSAQQFPDLHSELNLSSLELGDSALYFCASSVGGAPTQYFGPGTRLTVL.

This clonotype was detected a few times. The CDR3, as DNA: TGTGCCAGCAGCTTAGAAAGTTCCTCACCCCTCCACTTT. It specifies CASSLESSSPLHF. The V call is TRBV7-9, the J call TRBJ1-6; D uncertain. CDR3 size: 13 residues. Germline V gene lookup returns CDR1 SEHNR and CDR2 FQNEAQ (reference sequence). V shed 1 base and J shed 10 bases, with 8 bases lying between them.

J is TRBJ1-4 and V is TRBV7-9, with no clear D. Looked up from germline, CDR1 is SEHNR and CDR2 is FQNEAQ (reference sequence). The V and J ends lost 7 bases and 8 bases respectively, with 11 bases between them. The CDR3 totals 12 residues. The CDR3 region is CASTYLGEKLFF. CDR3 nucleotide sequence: TGTGCCAGCACCTATCTGGGCGAAAAACTGTTTTTT.

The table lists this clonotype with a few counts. The CDR3 DNA reads TGCAGTGCTAGCGAAGGAGCCAAAAACATTCAGTACTTC. Translated: CSASEGAKNIQYF. The chain employs TRBV20-1 and TRBJ2-4; D call uncertain. The CDR3 contains 13 residues. CDR1 DFQATT and CDR2 SNEGSKA come from the germline V gene (reference sequence). The V and J ends lost 3 bases and 0 bases respectively, with 6 bases between them.

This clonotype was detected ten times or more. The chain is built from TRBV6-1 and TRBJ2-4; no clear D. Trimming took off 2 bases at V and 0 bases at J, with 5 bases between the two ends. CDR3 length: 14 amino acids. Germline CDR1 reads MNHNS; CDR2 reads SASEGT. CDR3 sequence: CASSEQAAKNIQYF. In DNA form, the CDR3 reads TGTGCCAGCAGTGAACAGGCAGCCAAAAACATTCAGTACTTC.

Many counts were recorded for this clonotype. The CDR3 is CASSPRELYEQFF. In DNA form, the CDR3 reads TGTGCCAGCTCACCCCGGGAACTTTATGAGCAGTTCTTC. The chain recombines TRBV18 with TRBJ2-1, with D maybe TRBD2 (5 bases). The CDR3 covers 13 residues. Trimming pared 3 bases from V and 8 bases from J, leaving 11 bases between. Germline V gene sequence: CDR1 KGHSH, CDR2 LQKENI.

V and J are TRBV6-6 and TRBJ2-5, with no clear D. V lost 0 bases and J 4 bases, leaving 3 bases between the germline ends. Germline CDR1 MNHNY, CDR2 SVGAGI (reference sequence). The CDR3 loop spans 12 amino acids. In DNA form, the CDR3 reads TGTGCCAGCAGTTACTCATCAGAGACCCAGTACTTC. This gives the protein CASSYSSETQYF.

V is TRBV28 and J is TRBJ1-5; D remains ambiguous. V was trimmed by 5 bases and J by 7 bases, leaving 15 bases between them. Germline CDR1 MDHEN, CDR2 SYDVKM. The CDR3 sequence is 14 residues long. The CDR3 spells CASSLTPEEQPQHF. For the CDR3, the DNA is TGTGCCAGCAGTCTAACCCCGGAGGAGCAGCCCCAGCATTTT.

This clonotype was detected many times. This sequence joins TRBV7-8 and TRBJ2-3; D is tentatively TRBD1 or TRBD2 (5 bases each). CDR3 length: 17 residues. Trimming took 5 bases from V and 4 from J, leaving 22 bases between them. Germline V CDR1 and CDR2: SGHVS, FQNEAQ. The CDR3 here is CASSTPGATKPPDTQYF. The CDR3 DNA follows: TGTGCCAGCAGCACCCCCGGGGCCACGAAGCCCCCAGATACGCAGTATTTT.

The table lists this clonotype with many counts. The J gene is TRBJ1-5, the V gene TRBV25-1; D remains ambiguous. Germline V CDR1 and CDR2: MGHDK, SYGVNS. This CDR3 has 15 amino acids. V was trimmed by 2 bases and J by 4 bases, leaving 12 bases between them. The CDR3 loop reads CASSEPLGANQPQHF. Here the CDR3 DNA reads TGTGCCAGCAGTGAACCCCTGGGAGCGAATCAGCCCCAGCATTTT. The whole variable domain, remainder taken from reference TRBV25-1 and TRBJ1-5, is EADIYQTPRYLVIGTGKKITLECSQTMGHDKMYWYQQDPGMELHLIHYSYGVNSTEKGDLSSESTVSRIRTEHFPLTLESARPSHTSQYLCASSEPLGANQPQHFGDGTRLSIL.

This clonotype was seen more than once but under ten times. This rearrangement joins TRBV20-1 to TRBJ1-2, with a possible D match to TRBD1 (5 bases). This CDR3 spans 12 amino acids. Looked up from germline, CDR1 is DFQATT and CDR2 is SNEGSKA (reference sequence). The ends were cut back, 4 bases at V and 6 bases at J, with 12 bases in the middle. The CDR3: CSAIQGMDGYTF. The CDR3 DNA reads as TGCAGTGCTATTCAGGGAATGGATGGCTACACCTTC.

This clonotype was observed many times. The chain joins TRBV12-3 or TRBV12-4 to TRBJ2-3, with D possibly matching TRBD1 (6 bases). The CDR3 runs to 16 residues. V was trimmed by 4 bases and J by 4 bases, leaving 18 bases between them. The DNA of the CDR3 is TGTGCCAGCAGTTCTCCTGGGGGCCAGGGCCCAGATACGCAGTATTTT. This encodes CASSSPGGQGPDTQYF.

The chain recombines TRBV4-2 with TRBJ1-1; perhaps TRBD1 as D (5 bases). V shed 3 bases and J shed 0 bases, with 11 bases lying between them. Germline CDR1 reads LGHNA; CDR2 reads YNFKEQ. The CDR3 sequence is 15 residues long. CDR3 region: CASSQLGVMNTEAFF. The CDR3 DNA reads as TGTGCCAGCAGCCAGCTAGGGGTCATGAACACTGAAGCTTTCTTT.

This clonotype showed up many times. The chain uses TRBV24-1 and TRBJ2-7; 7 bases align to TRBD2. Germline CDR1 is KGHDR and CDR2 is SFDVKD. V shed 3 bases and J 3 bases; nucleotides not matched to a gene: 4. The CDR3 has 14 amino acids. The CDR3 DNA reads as TGTGCCACCAGTGATGGTGGGACTAACTACGAGCAGTACTTC. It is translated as CATSDGGTNYEQYF.

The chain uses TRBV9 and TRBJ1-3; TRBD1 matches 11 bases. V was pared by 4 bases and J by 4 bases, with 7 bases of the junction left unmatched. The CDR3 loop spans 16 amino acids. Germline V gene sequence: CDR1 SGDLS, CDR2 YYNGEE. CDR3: CASSTGQGAYGNTIYF. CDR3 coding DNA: TGTGCCAGCAGCACCGGACAGGGGGCGTACGGAAACACCATATATTTT.

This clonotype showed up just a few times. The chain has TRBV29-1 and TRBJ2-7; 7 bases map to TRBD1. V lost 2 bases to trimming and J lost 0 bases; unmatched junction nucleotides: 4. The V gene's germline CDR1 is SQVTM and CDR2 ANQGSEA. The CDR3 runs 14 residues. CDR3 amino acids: CSVEMTGSSYEQYF. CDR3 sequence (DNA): TGCAGCGTTGAAATGACAGGGTCCTCCTACGAGCAGTACTTC.